This T cell receptor (beta chain) was obtained from a study of blood T cell repertoires in COVID-19. As for the study in general: The analysed material was cDNA or gDNA that came from T cells, B-cell-depleted T cells, or PBMCs.

Germline V gives CDR1 MNHEY, CDR2 SMNVEV (reference sequence). The CDR3 covers 15 residues. Trimming cost V 3 bases and J 2 bases, with 11 bases left between them. TCRdb's copy holds only in-frame clones and misses some; the assay was immunoSEQ multiplex PCR. This sample has 150,000 to 200,000 clones; roughly 90% occur once, and the top ten carry more than 0.75%. Clinical history reported by participants formed the basis on which cohorts were assigned. The receptor's source is a woman under 30 who had recovered from COVID-19. Sequencing was carried out using PBMCs or T cells enriched from blood (not recorded which). This sequence joins TRBV27 and TRBJ1-3; no definite D call. The CDR3: CASSLNLQAGNTIYF. The CDR3 region has the DNA TGTGCCAGCAGTTTGAATCTGCAGGCTGGAAACACCATATATTTT.